A single sample is the source of the 5 T cell receptor beta chains below, sequenced in a study of glioma-infiltrating T cells after dendritic cell vaccination. Time point indicated: after dendritic cell vaccination, including at tumor progression/relapse. Sequenced by immunoSEQ multiplex PCR; TCRdb stores in-frame clones only, minus some. The table shows 50,000 to 55,000 clones, with around 91% occurring only once. The material sequenced was blood, taken after dendritic cell vaccination. Receptors originate from a human donor with glioblastoma.

This sequence joins TRBV29-1 and TRBJ2-1, with no clear D. The CDR3 sequence is 14 residues long. V was clipped by 7 bases and J by 3 bases, with 16 bases between them. CDR1 and CDR2 from the germline V gene are SQVTM and ANQGSEA. CDR3 in DNA: TGCAGCGGCGTCGAACTCCTAAACTACAATGAGCAGTTCTTC. Translation gives CSGVELLNYNEQFF.

J is TRBJ1-2 and V is TRBV19; D is uncertain. The germline gives CDR1 LNHDA, CDR2 SQIVND (reference sequence). CDR3 size: 11 residues. Trimming pared 6 bases from V and 6 bases from J, leaving 8 bases between. The CDR3 spells CASRKLDGYTF. CDR3 DNA sequence: TGTGCCAGTAGAAAGTTAGATGGCTACACCTTC.

This chain joins TRBV7-2 and TRBJ2-1; 7 bases align to TRBD2. J lost 10 bases, V lost 4 bases, and 7 bases had no gene match. Germline V gene sequence: CDR1 SGHTA, CDR2 FQGNSA. The CDR3 length is 13 residues. CDR3 protein: CASSSQQGGEQFF. The CDR3 coding sequence is TGTGCCAGCAGCTCCCAGCAGGGAGGGGAGCAGTTCTTC.

This clone was observed once. The rearrangement joins TRBV19 to TRBJ1-4; 8 nucleotides line up with TRBD1. Germline trimming cut 6 bases from V and 7 bases from J; bases unmatched to any gene: 10. Germline V gene data show CDR1 as LNHDA and CDR2 as SQIVND (reference sequence). The CDR3 loop spans 15 amino acids. As DNA, the CDR3 is TGTGCCAGTAGCCCCCGACAGGGGAGGGGTGAAAAACTGTTTTTT. It encodes CASSPRQGRGEKLFF.

This chain links TRBV19 with TRBJ2-3; no firm D call. V was pared by 5 bases and J by 5 bases, with 5 bases between. The CDR3 sequence is 11 residues long. Germline V gene lookup returns CDR1 LNHDA and CDR2 SQIVND (reference sequence). In nucleotides, the CDR3 is TGTGCCAGTAGTGCGAGAGATACGCAGTATTTT. It codes for CASSARDTQYF. The whole variable domain, remainder taken from reference TRBV19 and TRBJ2-3, is DGGITQSPKYLFRKEGQNVTLSCEQNLNHDAMYWYRQDPGQGLRLIYYSQIVNDFQKGDIAEGYSVSREKKESFPLTVTSAQKNPTAFYLCASSARDTQYFGPGTRLTVL.